Listed here are 22 T cell receptor beta chains from one sample, sequenced in a study of Graves' ophthalmopathy and Graves' hyperthyroidism. Researchers took RNA transcripts and amplified TCR beta CDR3 regions from them. HTBI-primed RT-PCR formed the first round, and a multiplex PCR formed the second. MiXCR, applied by TCRdb to the multiplex PCR reads, yields one record per CDR3 protein. The sample has fewer than 650,000 distinct CDR3 sequences, 20% to 25% seen once. Input material: peripheral blood. All receptors come from a woman in her late teens or twenties with stable Graves' hyperthyroidism. Some clones in this sample may be carry-over from other donors' samples.

This clonotype was recorded once. This chain connects TRBV2 to TRBJ1-1, with D unresolved. The CDR3 has 17 amino acids. Per the germline V gene, CDR1 is SNHLY and CDR2 is FYNNEI. V gave up 8 bases and J gave up 0 bases, with 22 bases separating them. CDR3 nucleotide sequence: TGTGCCAGCGAGGAAGGCCCGATTGGTGCGATGAACACTGAAGCTTTCTTT. Its protein is CASEEGPIGAMNTEAFF.

This clonotype was counted only a few times. A much larger clonotype is one base distant, so this may be a read error. The chain is built from TRBV12-5 and TRBJ1-1, with TRBD1 as a possible D gene (5 bases). V was cut by 1 base and J by 0 bases, with 9 bases left in between. The CDR3 is 15 residues long. Germline V gene lookup returns CDR1 LGHNT and CDR2 FRNRAP. The CDR3 region has the DNA TGTGCTAGTGGTTTGGCAAGGGGACTGAACACTGAAGCTTTCTTT. This encodes CASGLARGLNTEAFF.

In its sample, this clonotype was seen a few times. A junction end diverges from the germline sequence, so it may reflect a read error. J is TRBJ2-5 and V is TRBV6-5; no definite D call. Germline V gives CDR1 MNHEY, CDR2 SVGAGI. The CDR3 contains 13 residues. The CDR3 sequence: CASRYSYQETQYF. The CDR3 DNA is TGTGCCAGCAGATACTCGTACCAAGAGACCCAGTACTTC.

This clonotype was counted at least ten times. The chain has TRBV7-9 and TRBJ2-7; tentative D call: TRBD2 (5 bases). The V gene lost 9 bases and the J gene lost 6 bases, with 15 bases spanning the gap. The CDR3 sequence is 12 residues long. Germline CDR1 reads SEHNR; CDR2 reads FQNEAQ (reference sequence). CDR3 sequence (DNA): TGTGCCAGTGATGCGGGCGTCGGCGAGCAGTACTTC. Its translation: CASDAGVGEQYF.

This clonotype showed up many times. The chain has TRBV6-1 and TRBJ1-1, with 10 bases aligning to TRBD1. Germline V gene sequence: CDR1 MNHNS, CDR2 SASEGT. V shed 5 bases, J shed 3 bases, and the junction held 9 bases outside the gene matches. The CDR3 totals 16 residues. CDR3 nucleotide sequence: TGTGCCAGCAGTCAAGGACAGGGGGGATTCGACACTGAAGCTTTCTTT. Amino acid sequence: CASSQGQGGFDTEAFF.

This chain links TRBV28 with TRBJ1-5; TRBD1 might be the D (5 bases). Trimming took off 2 bases at V and 5 bases at J, with 10 bases between the two ends. The CDR3 loop spans 14 amino acids. Germline assignment: CDR1 MDHEN and CDR2 SYDVKM. CDR3 in amino acids: CASSLAGWDQPQHF. The DNA of the CDR3 is TGTGCCAGCAGTTTAGCAGGGTGGGATCAGCCCCAGCATTTT.

The chain carries TRBV20-1 and TRBJ2-2, with D possibly TRBD2 on 5 matching bases. Per germline, CDR1 DFQATT and CDR2 SNEGSKA (reference sequence). The CDR3 sequence is 15 residues long. V dropped 0 bases and J dropped 4 bases, with 12 bases sitting between them. The CDR3 coding sequence is TGCAGTGCTAGAGATGGCGGGTCTCGCACCGGGGAGCTGTTTTTT. This encodes CSARDGGSRTGELFF.

This clonotype was seen at least ten times. The V gene is TRBV20-1, the J gene TRBJ2-5; D remains unclear. The V end lost 8 bases, the J end lost 5 bases, and 12 bases lay between the germline ends. The CDR3 loop spans 11 amino acids. Germline CDR1 and CDR2: DFQATT and SNEGSKA (reference sequence). The CDR3 loop reads CSPMGGETQYF. The CDR3 coding sequence is TGCAGTCCTATGGGTGGGGAGACCCAGTACTTC.

A few counts support this clonotype. The V and J genes are TRBV15 and TRBJ2-7; 9 bases are a match to TRBD1. The J segment lost 3 bases and the V segment lost 5 bases, leaving 2 bases of the junction unmatched. The CDR3 has 13 residues. Germline lookup yields CDR1 LNHNV and CDR2 YYDKDF (reference sequence). The CDR3 is CATSRDRDYEQYF. The CDR3 DNA reads TGTGCCACCAGCCGGGACAGGGACTACGAGCAGTACTTC.

For this clonotype: A single base separates this from a much larger clone, so it may be a read error. The rearrangement links TRBV6-2 or TRBV6-3 to TRBJ1-1; D call uncertain. The CDR3 is made up of 14 amino acids. The germline gives CDR1 MNHEY, CDR2 SVGEGT. The DNA of the CDR3 is TGTGCCAGCAGTGAGCTGAGGGCGAACACTGAAGCTTGCTTT. This encodes CASSELRANTEACF.

This clonotype was counted ten times or more. The gene calls are TRBV20-1 and TRBJ2-7; 12 bases fit TRBD2. Germline assignment: CDR1 DFQATT and CDR2 SNEGSKA (reference sequence). This CDR3 region has 16 residues. The junction had 6 bases not matched to a gene; V was cut back by 1 base and J by 2 bases. CDR3 DNA sequence: TGCAGTGCTAGAGGAATCGGACTAGCGGGGCCCTACGAGCAGTACTTC. It translates to CSARGIGLAGPYEQYF.

This clonotype was observed many times. The chain recombines TRBV5-1 with TRBJ2-7; TRBD1 matches 9 bases. The trim removed 4 bases at V and 3 bases at J, leaving 8 bases unmatched. CDR3 length: 15 residues. CDR1 is SGHRS, CDR2 YFSETQ, per germline. CDR3 in DNA: TGCGCCAGCAGCGTGGGACAGGGTGGATTCTACGAGCAGTACTTC. It encodes CASSVGQGGFYEQYF. Full variable domain (missing parts from reference TRBV5-1 and TRBJ2-7): KAGVTQTPRYLIKTRGQQVTLSCSPISGHRSVSWYQQTPGQGLQFLFEYFSETQRNKGNFPGRFSGRQFSNSRSEMNVSTLELGDSALYLCASSVGQGGFYEQYFGPGTRLTVT.

This clonotype was recorded a few times. The chain joins TRBV3-1 to TRBJ2-7; 7 bases map to TRBD2. Germline V gives CDR1 LGHDT, CDR2 YNNKEL (reference sequence). The CDR3 runs to 13 residues. The V gene end was trimmed by 1 base and the J gene end by 7 bases; junction bases not matched to a gene: 4. CDR3 in amino acids: CASSQGLGLEQYF. The CDR3, as DNA: TGTGCCAGCAGCCAAGGTTTGGGACTAGAGCAGTACTTC.

This clonotype was seen a handful of times. The rearrangement joins TRBV6-1 to TRBJ2-7; 7 bases match TRBD1. CDR1 is MNHNS, CDR2 SASEGT, per germline. The V segment lost 6 bases and the J segment 2 bases; nucleotides outside the gene matches: 7. The CDR3 runs to 14 residues. CDR3: CASRAGTVAYEQYF. The DNA for the CDR3 is TGTGCCAGCAGGGCCGGGACAGTCGCCTACGAGCAGTACTTC.

The chain joins TRBV30 to TRBJ1-2; maybe TRBD1 (5 bases). Germline assignment: CDR1 GTSNPN and CDR2 SVGIG (reference sequence). CDR3 length: 12 residues. Trimming took off 2 bases at V and 4 bases at J, with 8 bases between the two ends. The CDR3 DNA reads TGTGCCTGGAGTAGCAGGGTCTATGGCTACACCTTC. This translates into CAWSSRVYGYTF.

This clonotype was seen at least ten times. This chain links TRBV4-1 with TRBJ2-7; 9 nucleotides line up with TRBD1. This CDR3 region has 14 residues. Germline CDR1 reads MGHRA; CDR2 reads YSYEKL. J lost 4 bases, V lost 6 bases, and 7 bases had no gene match. CDR3 sequence reads: CASSRQGGGYEQYF. The CDR3 nucleotides read TGCGCCAGCAGTCGACAGGGGGGTGGGTACGAGCAGTACTTC.

About this clonotype: One end of the junction does not line up with germline, which may come from a read error. This sequence joins TRBV2 and TRBJ2-5, with 8 bases matching TRBD2. This CDR3 comprises 13 residues. Germline V gives CDR1 SNHLY, CDR2 FYNNEI. The CDR3 sequence is CACSVTSGETQYF. The CDR3 coding sequence is TGTGCCTGCAGTGTCACTAGCGGAGAGACCCAGTACTTC.

This clonotype was seen at least ten times. The chain has TRBV19 and TRBJ2-7; 7 bases match TRBD1. The germline CDR1 and CDR2 sequences are LNHDA and SQIVND (reference sequence). The length of the CDR3 is 14 residues. J was trimmed by 6 bases and V by 3 bases; bases with no gene match: 8. The DNA of the CDR3 is TGTGCCAGTAGTATGGGACAGCAATTTGTCGAGCAGTACTTC. This encodes CASSMGQQFVEQYF.

A word on this clonotype: A much more abundant neighbour one base away suggests this may be a read error. V usage is TRBV12-3 or TRBV12-4 and J usage is TRBJ1-2; maybe TRBD1 (5 bases). The CDR3 length is 15 residues. This CDR3 reads CASCLSSGNNYGYTF. CDR3 sequence (DNA): TGTGCCAGCTGTTTAAGTTCAGGGAATAACTATGGCTACACCTTC.

The chain is built from TRBV28 and TRBJ2-5, with 12 bases aligning to TRBD1. The CDR3 has 16 residues. Per the germline V gene, CDR1 is MDHEN and CDR2 is SYDVKM. J was trimmed by 5 bases and V by 5 bases; bases with no gene match: 9. DNA of the CDR3: TGTGCCAGCAGTCCCCGCGGGACAGGGGGCCTGGAGACCCAGTACTTC. This codes for CASSPRGTGGLETQYF.

This clonotype was found many times. The chain employs TRBV20-1 and TRBJ1-6, with 11 bases that match TRBD1. Trimming cost V 6 bases and J 8 bases; bases outside gene matches: 6. The length of the CDR3 is 14 residues. From germline, CDR1 is DFQATT and CDR2 SNEGSKA (reference sequence). CDR3 protein: CSAKDRGRDSPLHF. For the CDR3, the DNA is TGCAGTGCAAAGGACAGGGGGCGCGATTCACCCCTCCACTTT.

This clonotype was detected many times. The rearrangement joins TRBV20-1 to TRBJ2-5, with 13 positions matching TRBD2. CDR1 is DFQATT and CDR2 is SNEGSKA in the germline V gene (reference sequence). With V trimmed by 3 bases and J by 4 bases, 8 bases remained unmatched. The CDR3 runs 16 residues. In nucleotides, the CDR3 is TGCAGTGCTAGGGCCCGACTAGCGGGGGGTGTAGAGACCCAGTACTTC. It codes for CSARARLAGGVETQYF.